A single sample is the source of the 30 T cell receptor beta chains below, sequenced in a study of glioma-infiltrating T cells after dendritic cell vaccination. Time point given: after dendritic cell vaccination, including at tumor progression/relapse. Assay used: immunoSEQ multiplex PCR; TCRdb lists only in-frame clones, some missing. The repertoire holds 90,000 or so clones, with over 75% as singletons. This material consisted of blood, taken after dendritic cell vaccination. Receptors originate from a human donor with glioblastoma.

This chain connects TRBV5-4 to TRBJ2-7, with 7 positions matching TRBD1. CDR1 SGHNT and CDR2 YYREEE come from the germline V gene (reference sequence). The CDR3 contains 15 residues. The ends lost 0 bases at V and 0 bases at J; junction bases unmatched: 3. The CDR3 sequence is CASSLGQGYSYEQYF. CDR3 nucleotides: TGTGCCAGCAGCTTGGGACAGGGCTACTCCTACGAGCAGTACTTC.

As regards this clone: At one boundary the junction diverges from the germline segment, which might be a read error. The V gene is TRBV20-1, the J gene TRBJ1-4; D remains ambiguous. The V gene's germline CDR1 is DFQATT and CDR2 SNEGSKA (reference sequence). The CDR3 has 11 amino acids. The CDR3 bases are TGCAGTGCTGGAGATCGAGGTGGACTGTTTTTT. The encoded protein is CSAGDRGGLFF.

CDR3 sequence reads: CASSYEGSGYTF. CDR3 sequence (DNA): TGTGCCAGCAGTTACGAAGGGAGCGGCTACACCTTC. This sequence joins TRBV6-5 and TRBJ1-2; D call uncertain. V lost 2 bases and J 8 bases, leaving 9 bases between the germline ends. The CDR3 is 12 residues long. Germline CDR1 is MNHEY and CDR2 is SVGAGI.

V is TRBV5-6 and J is TRBJ2-7; D might be TRBD2 (5 bases). This CDR3 has 12 residues. From germline, CDR1 is SGHDT and CDR2 YYEEEE. The germline V and J ends were trimmed by 3 bases and 4 bases, with 8 bases remaining between them. As DNA, the CDR3 is TGTGCCAGCAGCTCTACTAGTTACGAGCAGTACGTC. This gives the protein CASSSTSYEQYV.

The chain joins TRBV6-5 to TRBJ2-5; D possibly corresponds to TRBD2 (5 bases). Germline V gives CDR1 MNHEY, CDR2 SVGAGI. The CDR3 runs 12 residues. Trimming pared 11 bases from V and 1 base from J, leaving 11 bases between. CDR3 DNA sequence: TGTGCCGGGAGTCGTGCCCAAGAGACCCAGTACTTC. Protein: CAGSRAQETQYF.

The V call is TRBV6-1, the J call TRBJ2-7, with 8 bases aligning to TRBD1. Germline V lookup: CDR1 MNHNS, CDR2 SASEGT. The V and J ends lost 6 bases and 10 bases, in that order; junction bases with no gene match: 14. The CDR3 length is 14 residues. The CDR3 bases are TGTGCCAGCAGCTCCGGGACAGGCGGAAGTTATCAGTACGTC. Translation gives CASSSGTGGSYQYV.

This rearrangement joins TRBV19 to TRBJ2-1, with 10 bases fitting TRBD1. The CDR3 contains 16 residues. J gave up 0 bases and V 3 bases, and 2 bases lay outside the gene matches. Germline V gene data show CDR1 as LNHDA and CDR2 as SQIVND (reference sequence). The CDR3: CASSMGQGYSYNEQFF. In nucleotides, the CDR3 is TGTGCCAGTAGTATGGGACAGGGGTACTCCTACAATGAGCAGTTCTTC.

The CDR3 is CASSDGAGQTTDTQYF. The CDR3 DNA reads as TGCGCCAGCAGCGATGGCGCCGGACAGACCACAGATACGCAGTATTTT. The chain couples TRBV5-1 to TRBJ2-3; possible D gene TRBD1, 6 bases. The length of the CDR3 is 16 residues. Deletions cut 4 bases from V and 2 bases from J, with 17 bases between. The germline CDR1 and CDR2 sequences are SGHRS and YFSETQ.

V is TRBV29-1 and J is TRBJ2-2; 11 bases line up with TRBD2. The CDR3 loop spans 17 amino acids. After removal of 4 bases from V and 4 bases from J, the junction contained 11 bases not matched to a gene. Looked up from germline, CDR1 is SQVTM and CDR2 is ANQGSEA. CDR3 sequence (DNA): TGCAGCGTTGGGGTTAGCGGGGGGGGCCTTGGCACCGGGGAGCTGTTTTTT. It translates to CSVGVSGGGLGTGELFF.

The chain combines TRBV19 with TRBJ2-2; 9 bases are a match to TRBD1. The V gene's germline CDR1 is LNHDA and CDR2 SQIVND (reference sequence). Unmatched junction bases numbered 9, after V lost 3 bases and J lost 7 bases. The CDR3 has 16 amino acids. In DNA, the CDR3 is TGTGCCAGTAGTATCGTGACAGGGGGGTCGGGCGGGGAGCTGTTTTTT. Encoded protein: CASSIVTGGSGGELFF.

Note on this clone: A much more abundant neighbour one base away suggests this may be a read error. The rearrangement uses TRBV2 and TRBJ2-1; TRBD2 agrees at 14 bases. J lost 6 bases, V lost 3 bases, and 1 base had no gene match. This CDR3 region has 15 residues. CDR1 and CDR2 (germline): SNHLY, FYNNEI. The chain's CDR3 is CASSETSGRANEQFF. In DNA form, the CDR3 reads TGTGCCAGCAGTGAGACTAGCGGGAGGGCCAATGAGCAGTTCTTC.

The CDR3: CAPSPTGGHEQYV. The CDR3 nucleotides are TGTGCCCCCTCCCCCACGGGAGGTCACGAGCAGTACGTC. J is TRBJ2-7 and V is TRBV30; the match to TRBD2 covers 7 bases. CDR3 length: 13 amino acids. Germline CDR1 is GTSNPN and CDR2 is SVGIG (reference sequence). V shed 8 bases, J shed 5 bases, and the junction held 12 bases outside the gene matches.

The CDR3 here is CASSLFGAEIEQYF. In DNA, the CDR3 is TGTGCCAGCAGCTTGTTTGGGGCCGAAATCGAGCAGTACTTC. V gene TRBV7-2 combines with J gene TRBJ2-7; D might be TRBD1 (5 bases). This CDR3 spans 14 amino acids. V lost 3 bases, J lost 6 bases, and 15 bases lay in between. Germline V gene lookup returns CDR1 SGHTA and CDR2 FQGNSA.

The J gene is TRBJ1-2, the V gene TRBV4-1; no definite D call. The V gene's germline CDR1 is MGHRA and CDR2 YSYEKL. The CDR3 sequence is 14 residues long. V dropped 2 bases and J dropped 5 bases, with 12 bases sitting between them. The CDR3 nucleotides are TGCGCCAGCAGCCAAAGTGTGGCCTTTTATGGCTACACCTTC. It is translated as CASSQSVAFYGYTF.

The chain combines TRBV18 with TRBJ2-5, with 9 bases matching TRBD2. The germline CDR1 and CDR2 sequences are KGHSH and LQKENI. This CDR3 has 14 amino acids. After removal of 6 bases from V and 5 bases from J, the junction contained 7 bases not matched to a gene. The CDR3 sequence is CASSHGLAQETQYF. DNA of the CDR3: TGTGCCAGCTCTCATGGACTAGCGCAGGAGACCCAGTACTTC. Using reference TRBV18 and TRBJ2-5 for the parts outside the CDR3, the full variable domain is NAGVMQNPRHLVRRRGQEARLRCSPMKGHSHVYWYRQLPEEGLKFMVYLQKENIIDESGMPKERFSAEFPKEGPSILRIQQVVRGDSAAYFCASSHGLAQETQYFGPGTRLLVL.

This rearrangement joins TRBV29-1 to TRBJ2-3, with D possibly being TRBD2 (5 bases). The germline V gene has CDR1 SQVTM and CDR2 ANQGSEA. V was shortened by 3 bases and J by 6 bases, with 16 bases between the two germline ends. CDR3 size: 14 residues. The CDR3 loop reads CSVDQGGSADTQYF. The CDR3 DNA reads TGCAGCGTTGATCAAGGAGGTAGCGCCGATACGCAGTATTTT.

This rearrangement joins TRBV29-1 to TRBJ1-1; tentative D call: TRBD1 (5 bases). The CDR3 has 12 amino acids. Germline V gene sequence: CDR1 SQVTM, CDR2 ANQGSEA. V lost 6 bases to trimming and J lost 1 base, with 9 bases between them. The DNA of the CDR3 is TGCAGCGTGCGCCAGGGGAACACTGAAGCTTTCTTT. Encoded protein: CSVRQGNTEAFF.

This chain links TRBV6-5 with TRBJ1-5; TRBD1 might be the D (6 bases). Per germline, CDR1 MNHEY and CDR2 SVGAGI. This CDR3 spans 15 amino acids. The V end lost 0 bases, the J end lost 5 bases, and 11 bases lay between the germline ends. The DNA of the CDR3 is TGTGCCAGCAGTTACTCCCAGGACAGCTATCAGCCCCAGCATTTT. Translated: CASSYSQDSYQPQHF.

This clone was recorded once. The V gene is TRBV6-5, the J gene TRBJ2-7; D gene unclear. V dropped 2 bases and J dropped 2 bases, with 10 bases sitting between them. From germline, CDR1 is MNHEY and CDR2 SVGAGI. The CDR3 has 14 amino acids. The CDR3 is CASSYSSDTYEQYF. The DNA for the CDR3 is TGTGCCAGCAGTTACAGTTCCGACACCTACGAGCAGTACTTC.

The J gene is TRBJ2-5, the V gene TRBV5-6; maybe TRBD1 (6 bases). Per the germline V gene, CDR1 is SGHDT and CDR2 is YYEEEE. The CDR3 contains 15 residues. The V gene lost 5 bases and the J gene lost 5 bases, with 19 bases spanning the gap. The CDR3 protein is CASRPLLRGLETQYF. CDR3 DNA sequence: TGTGCCAGCAGGCCCCTACTGAGGGGGTTGGAGACCCAGTACTTC. Complete variable domain (other parts from reference TRBV5-6 and TRBJ2-5): DAGVTQSPTHLIKTRGQQVTLRCSPKSGHDTVSWYQQALGQGPQFIFQYYEEEERQRGNFPDRFSGHQFPNYSSELNVNALLLGDSALYLCASRPLLRGLETQYFGPGTRLLVL.

The CDR3: CASSRTGAWDIQYF. CDR3 coding DNA: TGTGCCAGCAGTCGCACAGGGGCTTGGGACATTCAGTACTTC. The chain uses TRBV6-1 and TRBJ2-4; 7 bases agree with TRBD1. The J segment lost 8 bases and the V segment lost 5 bases, leaving 9 bases of the junction unmatched. The CDR3 consists of 14 residues. Germline CDR1 MNHNS, CDR2 SASEGT.

On this clone itself: One end of the junction is discordant with germline, which a read error may explain. This rearrangement joins TRBV6-5 to TRBJ2-7; possible D gene TRBD1, 6 bases. The CDR3 spans 12 residues. The germline CDR1 and CDR2 sequences are MNHEY and SVGAGI. This chain's CDR3 is CASRIWTDGLRF. The CDR3 DNA follows: TGTGCCAGCAGGATCTGGACAGACGGGTTGCGGTTC.

In DNA form, the CDR3 reads TGTGCCAGCAGCTTAGCTAGGGGACAGTCCCCTAGCAATCAGCCCCAGCATTTT. Its translation is CASSLARGQSPSNQPQHF. The chain joins TRBV7-2 to TRBJ1-5; 7 nucleotides line up with TRBD1. From germline, CDR1 is SGHTA and CDR2 FQGNSA. This CDR3 spans 18 amino acids. V shed 0 bases, J shed 0 bases, and the junction held 8 bases outside the gene matches. Full variable domain (remainder filled in from reference TRBV7-2 and TRBJ1-5): GAGVSQSPSNKVTEKGKDVELRCDPISGHTALYWYRQSLGQGLEFLIYFQGNSAPDKSGLPSDRFSAERTGGSVSTLTIQRTQQEDSAVYLCASSLARGQSPSNQPQHFGDGTRLSIL.

The gene calls are TRBV2 and TRBJ1-2, with 8 bases fitting TRBD1. The CDR3 has 15 residues. Germline V CDR1 and CDR2: SNHLY, FYNNEI. The V gene end was trimmed by 6 bases and the J gene end by 4 bases; junction bases not matched to a gene: 10. CDR3 bases: TGTGCCAGCAGAACCCGACAGGGGTCTCCCTATGGCTACACCTTC. It specifies CASRTRQGSPYGYTF.

The V gene is TRBV5-1, the J gene TRBJ2-1, with unresolved D. V lost 4 bases and J lost 0, with 5 bases in between. CDR3 length: 13 amino acids. The germline V gene has CDR1 SGHRS and CDR2 YFSETQ. CDR3 protein: CASSISSYNEQFF. CDR3 nucleotides: TGCGCCAGCAGCATCAGCTCCTACAATGAGCAGTTCTTC.

In this sample, this clone turned up once. The chain employs TRBV5-4 and TRBJ1-2; 7 bases map to TRBD1. Germline V gene data show CDR1 as SGHNT and CDR2 as YYREEE (reference sequence). V was pared by 4 bases and J by 3 bases, with 12 bases of the junction left unmatched. The length of the CDR3 is 16 residues. CDR3 sequence (DNA): TGTGCCAGCAGCCTAGAAGTGACAGGGTGGGACTATGGCTACACCTTC. Translating it yields CASSLEVTGWDYGYTF.

The chain combines TRBV7-8 with TRBJ2-1, with D possibly TRBD2 on 5 matching bases. This CDR3 spans 16 amino acids. Germline CDR1 reads SGHVS; CDR2 reads FQNEAQ. V was pared by 2 bases and J by 7 bases, with 18 bases between. The CDR3 sequence: CASSLRVAISRNEQFF. The DNA for the CDR3 is TGTGCCAGCAGCTTAAGAGTAGCGATCAGTAGAAATGAGCAGTTCTTC.

V is TRBV6-1 and J is TRBJ1-4; weak D call: TRBD1 (6 bases). V lost 6 bases, J lost 7 bases, and 18 bases lay in between. Germline values: CDR1 MNHNS, CDR2 SASEGT. This CDR3 has 15 amino acids. This CDR3 is CASRANRALSEKLFF. The CDR3 DNA reads TGTGCCAGCAGGGCAAACAGGGCTTTGAGTGAAAAACTGTTTTTT.

The chain employs TRBV19 and TRBJ1-4; D call uncertain. Looked up from germline, CDR1 is LNHDA and CDR2 is SQIVND (reference sequence). Trimming left V 6 bases short and J 0 bases short, with 20 bases between. This CDR3 is built from 18 residues. CDR3 region: CASSPLKDLAATNEKLFF. For the CDR3, the DNA is TGTGCCAGTAGCCCCCTAAAAGACCTGGCGGCAACTAATGAAAAACTGTTTTTT.

The V call is TRBV5-1, the J call TRBJ2-7; 7 bases align to TRBD1. Germline assignment: CDR1 SGHRS and CDR2 YFSETQ. The CDR3 sequence is 13 residues long. After removal of 7 bases from V and 9 bases from J, the junction contained 13 bases not matched to a gene. CDR3 amino acids: CASRDREGIGQYF. CDR3 sequence (DNA): TGCGCCAGCCGAGACAGGGAAGGGATTGGGCAGTACTTC.